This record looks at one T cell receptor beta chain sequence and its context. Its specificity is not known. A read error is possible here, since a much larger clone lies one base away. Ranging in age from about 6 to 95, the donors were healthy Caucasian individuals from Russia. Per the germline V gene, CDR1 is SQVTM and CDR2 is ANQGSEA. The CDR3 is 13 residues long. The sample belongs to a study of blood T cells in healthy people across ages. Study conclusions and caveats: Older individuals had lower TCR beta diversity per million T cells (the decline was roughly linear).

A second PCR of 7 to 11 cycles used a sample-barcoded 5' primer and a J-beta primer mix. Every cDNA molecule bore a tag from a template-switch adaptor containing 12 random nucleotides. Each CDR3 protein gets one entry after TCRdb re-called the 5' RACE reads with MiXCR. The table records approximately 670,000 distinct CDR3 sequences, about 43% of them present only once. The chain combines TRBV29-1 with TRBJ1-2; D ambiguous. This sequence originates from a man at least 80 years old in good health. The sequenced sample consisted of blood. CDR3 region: CRVGDRTNYGYTF. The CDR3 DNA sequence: TGCAGAGTTGGAGACCGGACTAACTATGGCTACACCTTC.